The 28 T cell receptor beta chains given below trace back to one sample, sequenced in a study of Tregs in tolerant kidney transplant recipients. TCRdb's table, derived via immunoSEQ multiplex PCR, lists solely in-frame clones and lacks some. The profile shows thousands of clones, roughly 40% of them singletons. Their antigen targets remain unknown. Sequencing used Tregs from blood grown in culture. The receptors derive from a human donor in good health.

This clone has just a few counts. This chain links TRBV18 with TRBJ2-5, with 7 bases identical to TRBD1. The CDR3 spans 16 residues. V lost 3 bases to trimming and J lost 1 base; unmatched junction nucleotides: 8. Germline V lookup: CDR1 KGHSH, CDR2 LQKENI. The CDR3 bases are TGTGCCAGCTCACCTAAGACAGGGTATTTCCAAGAGACCCAGTACTTC. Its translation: CASSPKTGYFQETQYF.

Here the CDR3 reads CASSVEGASYNEQFF. The CDR3 DNA follows: TGTGCCAGCAGCGTAGAAGGCGCGAGTTACAATGAGCAGTTCTTC. This rearrangement joins TRBV9 to TRBJ2-1; D is unresolved. Germline V gives CDR1 SGDLS, CDR2 YYNGEE. This CDR3 contains 15 residues. V shed 0 bases and J shed 4 bases, with 11 bases lying between them.

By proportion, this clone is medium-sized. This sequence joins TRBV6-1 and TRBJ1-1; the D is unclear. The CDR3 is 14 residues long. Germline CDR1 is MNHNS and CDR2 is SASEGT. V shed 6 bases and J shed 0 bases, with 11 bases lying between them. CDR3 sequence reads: CASRKGSMNTEAFF. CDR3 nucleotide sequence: TGTGCCAGCAGGAAGGGATCTATGAACACTGAAGCTTTCTTT.

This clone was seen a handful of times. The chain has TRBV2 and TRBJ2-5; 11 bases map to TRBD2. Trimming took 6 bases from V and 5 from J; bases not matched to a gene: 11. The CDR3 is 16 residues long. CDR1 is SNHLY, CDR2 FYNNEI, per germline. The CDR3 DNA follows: TGTGCCAGCAGCGCCCCCACTAGCGGGAGACGGGAGACCCAGTACTTC. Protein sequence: CASSAPTSGRRETQYF.

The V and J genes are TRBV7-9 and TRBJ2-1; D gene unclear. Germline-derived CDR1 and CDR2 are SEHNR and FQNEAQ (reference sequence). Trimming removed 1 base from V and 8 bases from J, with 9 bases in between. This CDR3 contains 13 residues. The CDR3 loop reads CASSLGHWDEQFF. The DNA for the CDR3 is TGTGCCAGCAGCTTAGGGCACTGGGATGAGCAGTTCTTC.

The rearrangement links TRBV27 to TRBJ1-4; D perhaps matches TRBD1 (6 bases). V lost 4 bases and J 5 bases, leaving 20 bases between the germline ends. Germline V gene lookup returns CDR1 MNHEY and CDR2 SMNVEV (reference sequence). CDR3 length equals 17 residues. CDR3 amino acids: CASSSWPSGHKNEKLFF. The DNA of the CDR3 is TGTGCCAGCAGTTCATGGCCCTCGGGACACAAAAATGAAAAACTGTTTTTT.

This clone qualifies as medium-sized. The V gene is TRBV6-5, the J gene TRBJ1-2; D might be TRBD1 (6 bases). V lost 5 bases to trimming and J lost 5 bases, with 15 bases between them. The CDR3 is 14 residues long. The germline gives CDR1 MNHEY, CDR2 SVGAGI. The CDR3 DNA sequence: TGTGCCAGCAGTGCGCTTCAGGGGAAGTATGGCTACACCTTC. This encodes CASSALQGKYGYTF.

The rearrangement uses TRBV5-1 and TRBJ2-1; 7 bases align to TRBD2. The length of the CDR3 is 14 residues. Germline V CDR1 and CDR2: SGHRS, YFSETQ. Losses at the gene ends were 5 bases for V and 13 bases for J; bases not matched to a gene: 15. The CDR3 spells CASRWVFERGQQFF. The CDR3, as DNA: TGCGCCAGCAGGTGGGTTTTCGAGCGGGGTCAACAGTTCTTC.

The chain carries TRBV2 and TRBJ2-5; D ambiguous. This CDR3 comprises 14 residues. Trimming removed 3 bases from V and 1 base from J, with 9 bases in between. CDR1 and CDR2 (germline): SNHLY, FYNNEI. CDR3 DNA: TGTGCCAGCAGTGAGTCGCGGACCCAAGAGACCCAGTACTTC. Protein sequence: CASSESRTQETQYF.

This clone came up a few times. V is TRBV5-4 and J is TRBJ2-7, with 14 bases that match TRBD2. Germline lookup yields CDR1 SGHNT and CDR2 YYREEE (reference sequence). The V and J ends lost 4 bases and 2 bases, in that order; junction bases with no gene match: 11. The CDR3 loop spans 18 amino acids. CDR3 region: CASSQPGTSGRGTYEQYF. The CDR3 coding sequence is TGTGCCAGCAGCCAACCCGGGACTAGCGGGAGAGGAACCTACGAGCAGTACTTC.

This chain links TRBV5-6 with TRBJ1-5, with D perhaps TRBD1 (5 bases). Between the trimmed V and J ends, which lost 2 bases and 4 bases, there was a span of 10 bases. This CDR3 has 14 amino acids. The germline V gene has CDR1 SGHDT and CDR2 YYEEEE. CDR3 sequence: CASSLAGANQPQHF. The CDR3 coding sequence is TGTGCCAGCAGCTTAGCCGGGGCAAATCAGCCCCAGCATTTT.

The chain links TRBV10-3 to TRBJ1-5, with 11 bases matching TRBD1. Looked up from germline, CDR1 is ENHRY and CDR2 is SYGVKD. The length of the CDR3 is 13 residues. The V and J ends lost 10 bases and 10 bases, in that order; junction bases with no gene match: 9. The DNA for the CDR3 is TGTGCCACTCGGACAGGGGGCAGCAATCCCCAGCATTTT. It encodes CATRTGGSNPQHF.

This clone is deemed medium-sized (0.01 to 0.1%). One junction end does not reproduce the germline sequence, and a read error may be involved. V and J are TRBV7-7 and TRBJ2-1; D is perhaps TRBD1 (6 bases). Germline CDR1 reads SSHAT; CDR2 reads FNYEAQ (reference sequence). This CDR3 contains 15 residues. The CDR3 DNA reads TGTGCCAGCAGTTTAGGACAGTACTTGGGGAATGAGCAGTTCTTC. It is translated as CASSLGQYLGNEQFF.

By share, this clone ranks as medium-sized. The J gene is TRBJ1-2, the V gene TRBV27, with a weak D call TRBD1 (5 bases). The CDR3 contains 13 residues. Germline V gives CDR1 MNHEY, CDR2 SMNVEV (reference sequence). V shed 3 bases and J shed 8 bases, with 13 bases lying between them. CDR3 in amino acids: CASSFLGVEGYTF. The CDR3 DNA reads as TGTGCCAGCAGTTTTCTGGGGGTGGAAGGCTACACCTTC.

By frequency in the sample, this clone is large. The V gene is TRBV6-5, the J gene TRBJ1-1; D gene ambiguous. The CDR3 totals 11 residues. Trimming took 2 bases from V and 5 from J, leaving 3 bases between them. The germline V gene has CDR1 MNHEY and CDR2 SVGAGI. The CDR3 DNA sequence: TGTGCCAGCAGTTACAGGACTGAAGCTTTCTTT. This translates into CASSYRTEAFF.

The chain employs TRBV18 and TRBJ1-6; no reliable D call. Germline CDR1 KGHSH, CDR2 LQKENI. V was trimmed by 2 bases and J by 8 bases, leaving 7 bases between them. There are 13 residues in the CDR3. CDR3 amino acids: CASSPKWDSPLHF. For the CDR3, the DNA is TGTGCCAGCTCACCAAAATGGGATTCACCCCTCCACTTT.

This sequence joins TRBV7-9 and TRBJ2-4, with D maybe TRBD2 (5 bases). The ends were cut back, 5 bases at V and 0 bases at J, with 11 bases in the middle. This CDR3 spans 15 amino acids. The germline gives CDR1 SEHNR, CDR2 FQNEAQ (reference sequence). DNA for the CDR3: TGTGCCAGCAGCGAAGGAGGCCTAGCCAAAAACATTCAGTACTTC. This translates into CASSEGGLAKNIQYF. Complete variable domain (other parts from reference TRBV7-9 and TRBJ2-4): DTGVSQNPRHKITKRGQNVTFRCDPISEHNRLYWYRQTLGQGPEFLTYFQNEAQLEKSRLLSDRFSAERPKGSFSTLEIQRTEQGDSAMYLCASSEGGLAKNIQYFGAGTRLSVL.

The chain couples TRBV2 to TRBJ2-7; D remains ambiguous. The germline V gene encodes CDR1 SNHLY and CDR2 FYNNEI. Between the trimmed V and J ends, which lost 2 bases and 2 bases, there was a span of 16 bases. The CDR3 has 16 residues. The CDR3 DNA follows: TGTGCCAGCAGTGAACAGTTGTTAGTCCCTACCTACGAGCAGTACTTC. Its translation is CASSEQLLVPTYEQYF.

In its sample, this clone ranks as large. CDR3 in amino acids: CASSERDRRRNYGYTF. In nucleotides, the CDR3 is TGCGCCAGCAGCGAACGGGACAGGCGGAGGAACTATGGCTACACCTTC. This chain connects TRBV4-1 to TRBJ1-2; 8 bases align to TRBD1. The CDR3 consists of 16 residues. Germline CDR1 is MGHRA and CDR2 is YSYEKL. V was clipped by 5 bases and J by 2 bases; unmatched bases: 10.

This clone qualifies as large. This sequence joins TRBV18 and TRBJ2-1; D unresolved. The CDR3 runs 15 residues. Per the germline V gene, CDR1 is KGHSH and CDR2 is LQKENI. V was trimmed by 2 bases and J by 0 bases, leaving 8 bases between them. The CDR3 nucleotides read TGTGCCAGCTCACCAGTTTCGAGCTCCTACAATGAGCAGTTCTTC. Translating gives CASSPVSSSYNEQFF.

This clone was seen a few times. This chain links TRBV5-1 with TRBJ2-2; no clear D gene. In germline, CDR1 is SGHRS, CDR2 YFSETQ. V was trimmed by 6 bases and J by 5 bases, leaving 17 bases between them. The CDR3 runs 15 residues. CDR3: CASKGGTERTGELFF. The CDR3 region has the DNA TGCGCCAGCAAAGGCGGAACCGAAAGGACCGGGGAGCTGTTTTTT.

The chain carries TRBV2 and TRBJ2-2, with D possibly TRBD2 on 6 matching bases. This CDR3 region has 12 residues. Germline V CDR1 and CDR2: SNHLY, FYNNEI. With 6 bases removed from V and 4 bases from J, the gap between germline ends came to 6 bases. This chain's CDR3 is CASRGGTGELFF. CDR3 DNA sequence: TGTGCCAGCAGGGGAGGCACCGGGGAGCTGTTTTTT. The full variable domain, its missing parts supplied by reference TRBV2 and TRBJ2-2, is EPEVTQTPSHQVTQMGQEVILRCVPISNHLYFYWYRQILGQKVEFLVSFYNNEISEKSEIFDDQFSVERPDGSNFTLKIRSTKLEDSAMYFCASRGGTGELFFGEGSRLTVL.

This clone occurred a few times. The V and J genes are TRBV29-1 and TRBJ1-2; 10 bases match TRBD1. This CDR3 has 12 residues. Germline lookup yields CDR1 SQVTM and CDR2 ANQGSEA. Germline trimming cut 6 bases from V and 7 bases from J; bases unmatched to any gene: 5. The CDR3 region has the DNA TGCAGCGTCCGGACAGGGGGTAGTGGCTACACCTTC. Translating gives CSVRTGGSGYTF.

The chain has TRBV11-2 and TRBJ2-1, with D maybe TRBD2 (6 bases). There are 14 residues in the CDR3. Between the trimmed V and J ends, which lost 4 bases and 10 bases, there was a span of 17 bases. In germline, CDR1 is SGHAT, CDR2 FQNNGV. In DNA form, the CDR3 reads TGTGCCAGCAGCTCAAGAAGGGACTCCCGAGAGCAGTTCTTC. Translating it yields CASSSRRDSREQFF.

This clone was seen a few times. Written as DNA, the CDR3 is TGCAGTGCCCTCGGGGGGCGTCAAGCTTTCTTT. Protein product: CSALGGRQAFF. V and J are TRBV20-1 and TRBJ1-1; weak D call: TRBD1 (6 bases). Germline V CDR1 and CDR2: DFQATT, SNEGSKA (reference sequence). V was trimmed by 6 bases and J by 9 bases, leaving 14 bases between them. This CDR3 is built from 11 residues.

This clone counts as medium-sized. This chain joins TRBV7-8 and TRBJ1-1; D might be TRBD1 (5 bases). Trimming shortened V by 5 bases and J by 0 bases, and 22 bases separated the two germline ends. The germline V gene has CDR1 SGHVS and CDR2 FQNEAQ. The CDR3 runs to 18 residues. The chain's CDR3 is CASSPSPRLWGMNTEAFF. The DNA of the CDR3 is TGTGCCAGCAGCCCTTCCCCCCGCCTTTGGGGGATGAACACTGAAGCTTTCTTT.

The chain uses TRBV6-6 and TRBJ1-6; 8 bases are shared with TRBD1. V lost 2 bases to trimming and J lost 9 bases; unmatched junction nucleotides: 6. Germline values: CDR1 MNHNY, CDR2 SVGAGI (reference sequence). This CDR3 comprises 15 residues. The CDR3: CASSYTTGVGSPLHF. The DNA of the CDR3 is TGTGCCAGCAGTTACACGACAGGGGTGGGTTCACCCCTCCACTTT.

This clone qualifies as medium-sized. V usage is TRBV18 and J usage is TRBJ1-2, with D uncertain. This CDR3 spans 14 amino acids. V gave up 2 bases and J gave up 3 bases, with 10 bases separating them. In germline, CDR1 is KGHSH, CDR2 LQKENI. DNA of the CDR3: TGTGCCAGCTCACCAGTCGGGATAGACTATGGCTACACCTTC. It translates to CASSPVGIDYGYTF.